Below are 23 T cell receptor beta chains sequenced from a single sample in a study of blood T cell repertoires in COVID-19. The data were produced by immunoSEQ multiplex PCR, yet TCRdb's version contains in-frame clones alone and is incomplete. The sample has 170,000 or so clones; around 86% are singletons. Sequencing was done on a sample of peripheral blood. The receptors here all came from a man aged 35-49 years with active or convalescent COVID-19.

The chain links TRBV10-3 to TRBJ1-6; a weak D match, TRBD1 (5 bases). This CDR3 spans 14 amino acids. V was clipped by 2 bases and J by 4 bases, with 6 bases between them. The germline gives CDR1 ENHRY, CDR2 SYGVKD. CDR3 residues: CAISETGYNSPLHF. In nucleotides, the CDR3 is TGTGCCATCAGTGAGACAGGATATAATTCACCCCTCCACTTT.

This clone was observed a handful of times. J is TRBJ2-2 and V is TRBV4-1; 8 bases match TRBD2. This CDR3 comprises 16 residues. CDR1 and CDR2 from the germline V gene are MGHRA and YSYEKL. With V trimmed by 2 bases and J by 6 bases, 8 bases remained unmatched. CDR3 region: CASSQSGTRVPGELFF. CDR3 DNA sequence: TGCGCCAGCAGCCAATCCGGGACTAGGGTTCCCGGGGAGCTGTTTTTT.

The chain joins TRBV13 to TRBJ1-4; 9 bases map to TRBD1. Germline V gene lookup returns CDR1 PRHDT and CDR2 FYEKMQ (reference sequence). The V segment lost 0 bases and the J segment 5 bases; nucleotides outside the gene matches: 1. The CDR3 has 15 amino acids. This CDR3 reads CASSLGGTGNEKLFF. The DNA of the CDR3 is TGTGCCAGCAGCTTAGGCGGGACAGGGAATGAAAAACTGTTTTTT.

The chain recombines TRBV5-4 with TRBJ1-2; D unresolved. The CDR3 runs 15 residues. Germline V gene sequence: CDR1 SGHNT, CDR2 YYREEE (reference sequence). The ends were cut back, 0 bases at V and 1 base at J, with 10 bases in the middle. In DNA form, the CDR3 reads TGTGCCAGCAGCTTGGCAGGCAGACATAACTATGGCTACACCTTC. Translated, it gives CASSLAGRHNYGYTF. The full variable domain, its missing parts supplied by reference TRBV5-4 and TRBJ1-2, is ETGVTQSPTHLIKTRGQQVTLRCSSQSGHNTVSWYQQALGQGPQFIFQYYREEENGRGNFPPRFSGLQFPNYSSELNVNALELDDSALYLCASSLAGRHNYGYTFGSGTRLTVV.

The CDR3 DNA reads TGTGCCAGCAGCTTCGGCGGGGGGGCTTCCCAAGAGACCCAGTACTTC. Translating it yields CASSFGGGASQETQYF. The chain links TRBV5-4 to TRBJ2-5; TRBD2 matches at 9 bases. The V segment lost 2 bases and the J segment 1 base; nucleotides outside the gene matches: 6. The length of the CDR3 is 16 residues. CDR1 is SGHNT, CDR2 YYREEE, per germline (reference sequence).

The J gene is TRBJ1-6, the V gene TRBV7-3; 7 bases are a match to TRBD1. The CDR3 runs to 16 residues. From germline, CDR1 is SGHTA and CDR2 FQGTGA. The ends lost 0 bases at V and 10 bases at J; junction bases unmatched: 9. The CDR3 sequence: CASSLTSAGGRSPLHF. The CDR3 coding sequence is TGTGCCAGCAGCTTAACGAGCGCAGGGGGAAGGTCACCCCTCCACTTT.

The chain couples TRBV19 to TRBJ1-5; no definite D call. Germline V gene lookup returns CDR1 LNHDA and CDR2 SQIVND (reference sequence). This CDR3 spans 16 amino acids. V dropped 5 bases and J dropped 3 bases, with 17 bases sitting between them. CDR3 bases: TGTGCCAGTAGTCCCTCCGGTGGGAGGGACAATCAGCCCCAGCATTTT. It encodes CASSPSGGRDNQPQHF.

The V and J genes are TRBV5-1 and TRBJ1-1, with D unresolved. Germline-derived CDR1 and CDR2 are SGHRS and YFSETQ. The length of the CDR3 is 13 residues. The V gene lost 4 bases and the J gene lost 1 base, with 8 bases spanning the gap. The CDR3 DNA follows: TGCGCCAGCAGCCCAACTGCGAACACTGAAGCTTTCTTT. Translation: CASSPTANTEAFF.

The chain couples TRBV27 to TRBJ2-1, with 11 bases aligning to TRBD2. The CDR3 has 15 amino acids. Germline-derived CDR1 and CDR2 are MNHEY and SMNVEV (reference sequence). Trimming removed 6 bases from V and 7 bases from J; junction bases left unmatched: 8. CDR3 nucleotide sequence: TGTGCCAGCAGCTTTAGCGGGGGGGCCCGGAATGAGCAGTTCTTC. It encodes CASSFSGGARNEQFF.

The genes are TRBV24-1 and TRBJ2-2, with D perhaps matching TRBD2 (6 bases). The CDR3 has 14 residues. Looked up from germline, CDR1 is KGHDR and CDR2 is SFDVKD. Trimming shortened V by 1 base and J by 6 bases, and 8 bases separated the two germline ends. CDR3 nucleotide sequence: TGTGCCACCAGTGATTTAGGAGGGGCCGGGGAGCTGTTTTTT. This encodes CATSDLGGAGELFF.

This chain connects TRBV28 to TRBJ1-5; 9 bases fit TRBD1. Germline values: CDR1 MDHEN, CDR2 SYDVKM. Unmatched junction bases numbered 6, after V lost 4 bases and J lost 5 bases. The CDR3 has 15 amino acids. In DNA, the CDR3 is TGTGCCAGCAGTTCCACCGGGACAGGGTATCAGCCCCAGCATTTT. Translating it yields CASSSTGTGYQPQHF.

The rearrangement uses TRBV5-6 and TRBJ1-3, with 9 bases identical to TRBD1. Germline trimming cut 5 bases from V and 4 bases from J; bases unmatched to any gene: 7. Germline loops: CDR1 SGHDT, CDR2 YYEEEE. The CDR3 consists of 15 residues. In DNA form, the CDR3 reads TGTGCCAGCAGATCCACAGGGGGCCGAGGAAACACCATATATTTT. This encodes CASRSTGGRGNTIYF.

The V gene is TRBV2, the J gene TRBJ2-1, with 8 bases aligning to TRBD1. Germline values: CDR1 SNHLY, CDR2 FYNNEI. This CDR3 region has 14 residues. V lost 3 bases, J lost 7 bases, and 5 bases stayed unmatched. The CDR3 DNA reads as TGTGCCAGCAGTGATCGCAGGGGGCGGAATGAGCAGTTCTTC. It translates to CASSDRRGRNEQFF. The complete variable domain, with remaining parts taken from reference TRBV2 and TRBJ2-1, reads EPEVTQTPSHQVTQMGQEVILRCVPISNHLYFYWYRQILGQKVEFLVSFYNNEISEKSEIFDDQFSVERPDGSNFTLKIRSTKLEDSAMYFCASSDRRGRNEQFFGPGTRLTVL.

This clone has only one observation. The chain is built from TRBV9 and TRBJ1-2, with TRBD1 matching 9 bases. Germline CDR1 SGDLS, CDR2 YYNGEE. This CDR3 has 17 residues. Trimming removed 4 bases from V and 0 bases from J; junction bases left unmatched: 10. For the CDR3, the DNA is TGTGCCAGCAGCCATCACCGACAGGGGGGTTCTAACTATGGCTACACCTTC. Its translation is CASSHHRQGGSNYGYTF.

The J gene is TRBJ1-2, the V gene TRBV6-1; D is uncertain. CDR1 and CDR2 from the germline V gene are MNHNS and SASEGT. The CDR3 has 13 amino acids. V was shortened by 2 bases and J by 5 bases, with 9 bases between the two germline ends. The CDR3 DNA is TGTGCCAGCAGTGAACCGGAGAAATATGGCTACACCTTC. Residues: CASSEPEKYGYTF.

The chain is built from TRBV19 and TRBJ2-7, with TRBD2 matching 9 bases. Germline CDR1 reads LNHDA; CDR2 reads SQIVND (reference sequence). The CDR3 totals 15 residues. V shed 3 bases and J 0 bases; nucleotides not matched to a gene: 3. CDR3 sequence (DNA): TGTGCCAGTAGTATTGCGACTAGCGGCTCCTACGAGCAGTACTTC. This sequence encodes CASSIATSGSYEQYF.

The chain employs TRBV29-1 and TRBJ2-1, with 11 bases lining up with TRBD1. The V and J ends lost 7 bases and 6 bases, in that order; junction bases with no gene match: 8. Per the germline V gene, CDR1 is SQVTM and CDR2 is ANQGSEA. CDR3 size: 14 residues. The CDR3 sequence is CSGQGQGAFNEQFF. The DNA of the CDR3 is TGCAGCGGCCAAGGACAGGGGGCTTTCAATGAGCAGTTCTTC.

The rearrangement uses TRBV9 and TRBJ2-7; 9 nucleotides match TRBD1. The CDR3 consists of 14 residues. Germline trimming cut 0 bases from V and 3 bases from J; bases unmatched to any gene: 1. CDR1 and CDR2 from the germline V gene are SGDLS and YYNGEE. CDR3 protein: CASSVEGQGYEQYF. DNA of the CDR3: TGTGCCAGCAGCGTAGAGGGACAGGGCTACGAGCAGTACTTC.

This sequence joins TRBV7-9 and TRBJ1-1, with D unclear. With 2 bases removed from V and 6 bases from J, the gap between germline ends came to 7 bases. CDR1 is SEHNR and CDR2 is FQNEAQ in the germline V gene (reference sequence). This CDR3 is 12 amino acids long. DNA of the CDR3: TGTGCCAGCAGCTTAATGGGCGCTGAAGCTTTCTTT. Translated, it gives CASSLMGAEAFF.

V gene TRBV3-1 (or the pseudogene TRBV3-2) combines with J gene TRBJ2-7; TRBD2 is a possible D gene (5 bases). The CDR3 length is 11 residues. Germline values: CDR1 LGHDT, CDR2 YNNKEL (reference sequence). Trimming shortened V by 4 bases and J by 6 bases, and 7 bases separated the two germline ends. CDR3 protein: CASSRGSEQYF. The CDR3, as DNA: TGTGCCAGCAGCCGAGGGTCCGAGCAGTACTTC.

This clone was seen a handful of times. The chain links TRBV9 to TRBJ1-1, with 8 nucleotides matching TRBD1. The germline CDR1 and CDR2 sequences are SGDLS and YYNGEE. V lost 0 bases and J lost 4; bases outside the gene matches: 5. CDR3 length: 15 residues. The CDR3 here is CASSVGDRGSTEAFF. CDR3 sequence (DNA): TGTGCCAGCAGCGTAGGAGACAGGGGATCCACTGAAGCTTTCTTT.

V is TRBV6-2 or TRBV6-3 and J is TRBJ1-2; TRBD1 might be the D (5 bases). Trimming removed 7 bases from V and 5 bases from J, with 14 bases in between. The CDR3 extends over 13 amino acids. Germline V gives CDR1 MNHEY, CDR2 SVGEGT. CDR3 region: CASTPGGTYGYTF. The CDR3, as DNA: TGTGCCAGCACCCCGGGAGGGACTTATGGCTACACCTTC.

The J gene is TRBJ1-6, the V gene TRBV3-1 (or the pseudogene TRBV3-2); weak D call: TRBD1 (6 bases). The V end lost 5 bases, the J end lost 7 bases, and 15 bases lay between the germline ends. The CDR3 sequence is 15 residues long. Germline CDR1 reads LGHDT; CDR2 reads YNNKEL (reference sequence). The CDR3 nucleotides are TGTGCCAGCAGCGTGACCGGGACATCAAATTCACCCCTCCACTTT. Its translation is CASSVTGTSNSPLHF.